One and the same sample provided the 14 T cell receptor beta chains below, sequenced in a study of Ad26.COV2.S vaccination and SARS-CoV-2 variants (dated by TCRdb to the early 2020s). Sample treatment or condition, as interpreted from the label and publication: around 19 received Ad26.COV2.S at low or high dose, single or two shots; about five received placebo; per-sample allocation not given. Repertoires of vaccine and placebo recipients were sequenced from samples taken on day 63 after the first injection. Library creation used the immunoSEQ multiplex PCR assay. The immuneACCESS repertoire file appears here via TCRdb, limited to in-frame rearrangements. These files lack a portion of the clones; in checked studies, under half of the deficit traces to unresolved V genes, and the cause of the others is not known. For this sample the table gives 430,000 or so clones, of which roughly 87% were detected only once. The top ten hold about 2.5% of the sample.

The sample here was peripheral blood, taken in a trial of Ad26.COV2.S vaccine versus placebo. Every receptor here comes from a person between 18 and 65 years old who received the Ad26.COV2.S COVID-19 vaccine or a placebo.

This clone was seen a single time. The chain combines TRBV7-9 with TRBJ2-2; 14 nucleotides align to TRBD2. Trimming at V came to 2 bases and at J to 9 bases, leaving 8 bases not matched to a gene. This CDR3 contains 17 residues. From germline, CDR1 is SEHNR and CDR2 FQNEAQ (reference sequence). The CDR3 reads CASSLRGTSGSMRELFF. The CDR3 DNA reads as TGTGCCAGCAGCTTAAGAGGGACTAGCGGGAGTATGAGGGAGCTGTTTTTT.

This clone was seen once. This chain uses TRBV6-2 or TRBV6-3 with TRBJ2-7; D is unresolved. The V and J ends lost 0 bases and 0 bases respectively, with 9 bases between them. Germline V gives CDR1 MNHEY, CDR2 SVGEGT. This CDR3 is built from 15 residues. CDR3: CASSYSSVSSYEQYF. As DNA, the CDR3 is TGTGCCAGCAGTTACTCGAGCGTTAGCTCCTACGAGCAGTACTTC.

This sequence joins TRBV5-6 and TRBJ2-7; D is unclear. This CDR3 spans 13 amino acids. Germline CDR1 reads SGHDT; CDR2 reads YYEEEE. The V end lost 0 bases, the J end lost 3 bases, and 7 bases lay between the germline ends. In DNA, the CDR3 is TGTGCCAGCAGCTTGGGGCAGGTCTACGAGCAGTACGTC. Translation: CASSLGQVYEQYV.

The chain carries TRBV5-1 and TRBJ1-2; 9 positions agree with TRBD1. CDR3 length equals 14 residues. Germline assignment: CDR1 SGHRS and CDR2 YFSETQ. The ends lost 4 bases at V and 2 bases at J; junction bases unmatched: 3. CDR3 sequence reads: CASSSGTGNYGYTF. CDR3 DNA sequence: TGCGCCAGCAGCAGCGGGACAGGGAACTATGGCTACACCTTC.

This chain connects TRBV13 to TRBJ1-3; D remains ambiguous. The V end lost 5 bases, the J end lost 7 bases, and 12 bases lay between the germline ends. The CDR3 has 13 amino acids. Germline V gene sequence: CDR1 PRHDT, CDR2 FYEKMQ (reference sequence). CDR3 loop: CASSPGGGNTIYF. The CDR3 coding sequence is TGTGCCAGCAGCCCGGGAGGCGGGAACACCATATATTTT.

DNA of the CDR3: TGTGCCAGCAGCTTCCAAGGGGGCAACACAGATACGCAGTATTTT. Translating it yields CASSFQGGNTDTQYF. The rearrangement uses TRBV11-3 and TRBJ2-3, with 7 nucleotides matching TRBD1. Germline CDR1 is SGHNT and CDR2 is YENEEA. The V and J ends lost 3 bases and 2 bases, in that order; junction bases with no gene match: 5. This CDR3 is built from 15 residues.

DNA of the CDR3: TGTGCCAGCAGCGTAGCGCTAGCGGGGGGGCACAATGAGCAGTTCTTC. Its protein is CASSVALAGGHNEQFF. The J gene is TRBJ2-1, the V gene TRBV9, with TRBD2 matching over 12 bases. Germline CDR1 reads SGDLS; CDR2 reads YYNGEE. This CDR3 contains 16 residues. J gave up 5 bases and V 0 bases, and 3 bases lay outside the gene matches.

This chain links TRBV11-2 with TRBJ2-5; 11 nucleotides line up with TRBD2. This CDR3 spans 16 amino acids. With V trimmed by 0 bases and J by 4 bases, 4 bases remained unmatched. Looked up from germline, CDR1 is SGHAT and CDR2 is FQNNGV. This CDR3 reads CASSLELAGVGETQYF. The CDR3 DNA reads TGTGCCAGCAGCTTAGAACTAGCGGGAGTAGGAGAGACCCAGTACTTC.

V is TRBV11-2 and J is TRBJ2-3, with a possible D match to TRBD2 (5 bases). This CDR3 comprises 15 residues. Trimming shortened V by 5 bases and J by 4 bases, and 16 bases separated the two germline ends. Germline V gives CDR1 SGHAT, CDR2 FQNNGV. The chain's CDR3 is CASSPIARASDTQYF. CDR3 bases: TGTGCCAGCAGCCCCATTGCGAGGGCCTCAGATACGCAGTATTTT.

This clone appeared a few times. The same CDR3 is also encoded by other DNA sequences in this sample. The genes are TRBV7-9 and TRBJ1-1; D remains ambiguous. The CDR3 contains 13 residues. The germline V gene encodes CDR1 SEHNR and CDR2 FQNEAQ (reference sequence). The germline V and J ends were trimmed by 3 bases and 2 bases, with 7 bases remaining between them. CDR3 in amino acids: CASSFDGNTEAFF. CDR3 bases: TGTGCCAGCAGCTTCGACGGAAACACTGAAGCTTTCTTT.

The rearrangement links TRBV9 to TRBJ2-2, with a weak D call TRBD1 (5 bases). The V gene lost 4 bases and the J gene lost 1 base, with 11 bases spanning the gap. Germline CDR1 reads SGDLS; CDR2 reads YYNGEE. CDR3 length: 15 amino acids. CDR3 coding DNA: TGTGCCAGCAGCTCAGGGCTAAGGAACACCGGGGAGCTGTTTTTT. Encoded protein: CASSSGLRNTGELFF.

The rearrangement links TRBV3-1 (or the pseudogene TRBV3-2) to TRBJ2-5; 7 bases align to TRBD1. The germline V gene encodes CDR1 LGHDT and CDR2 YNNKEL (reference sequence). V dropped 0 bases and J dropped 9; count of bases not matched to a gene: 7. The CDR3 is 14 residues long. CDR3 nucleotide sequence: TGTGCCAGCAGCCAAGATTACAGGGGTAGCGCCCAGTACTTC. The encoded protein is CASSQDYRGSAQYF.

V and J are TRBV5-4 and TRBJ1-1; D possibly corresponds to TRBD1 (6 bases). Per the germline V gene, CDR1 is SGHNT and CDR2 is YYREEE (reference sequence). V was shortened by 2 bases and J by 9 bases, with 23 bases between the two germline ends. The length of the CDR3 is 16 residues. In DNA form, the CDR3 reads TGTGCCAGCAGCTTTAGACAACAGGGACCCCTGCTGAAAGCTTTCTTT. Translating gives CASSFRQQGPLLKAFF.

The chain joins TRBV7-8 to TRBJ2-1; 10 nucleotides align to TRBD2. Per germline, CDR1 SGHVS and CDR2 FQNEAQ. V dropped 1 base and J dropped 8; count of bases not matched to a gene: 8. The CDR3 extends over 16 amino acids. In nucleotides, the CDR3 is TGTGCCAGCAGCTTAGGGGTGCTAGCGGGAGCCTATGAGCAGTTCTTC. This codes for CASSLGVLAGAYEQFF.